This T cell receptor beta chain was sequenced in a study of OX40 agonist ivuxolimab in advanced cancers. About the research overall: The patients got ivuxolimab, which is an agonistic anti-OX40 (CD134) antibody.

The repertoire was sequenced with immunoSEQ multiplex PCR; TCRdb's copy has only in-frame clones and lacks some. The sample shows 50,000 to 75,000 clones, about 85% of them seen only once. This clone occurred once. This clonotype was sampled from an adult with an advanced solid tumor such as melanoma, head and neck, liver or kidney cancer. Sequenced material: CD4+ or CD8+ T cells sorted from blood, taken in a trial of the OX40 agonist ivuxolimab.

CDR3 region: CASSQTSGANNEQFF. CDR3 sequence (DNA): TGTGCCAGCAGCCAGACTAGCGGGGCGAACAATGAGCAGTTCTTC. This chain uses TRBV11-2 with TRBJ2-1, with 11 bases lining up with TRBD2. The V segment lost 5 bases and the J segment 5 bases; nucleotides outside the gene matches: 5. This CDR3 is 15 amino acids long. The germline V gene has CDR1 SGHAT and CDR2 FQNNGV.